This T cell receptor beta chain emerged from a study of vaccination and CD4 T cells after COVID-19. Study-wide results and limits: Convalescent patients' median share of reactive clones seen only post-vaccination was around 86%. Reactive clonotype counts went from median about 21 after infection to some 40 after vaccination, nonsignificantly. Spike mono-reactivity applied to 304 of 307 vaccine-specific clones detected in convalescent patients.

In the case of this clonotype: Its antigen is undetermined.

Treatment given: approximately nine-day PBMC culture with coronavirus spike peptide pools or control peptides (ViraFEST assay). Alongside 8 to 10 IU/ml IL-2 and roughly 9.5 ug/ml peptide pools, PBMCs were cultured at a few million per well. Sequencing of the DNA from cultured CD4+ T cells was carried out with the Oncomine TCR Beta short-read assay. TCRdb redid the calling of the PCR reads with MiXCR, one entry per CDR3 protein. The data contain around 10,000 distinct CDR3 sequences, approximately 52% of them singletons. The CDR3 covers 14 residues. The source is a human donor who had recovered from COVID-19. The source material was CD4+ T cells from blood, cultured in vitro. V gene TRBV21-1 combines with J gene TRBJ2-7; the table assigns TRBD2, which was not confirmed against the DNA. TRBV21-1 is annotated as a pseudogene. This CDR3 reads CASSKVEGEYEQYF. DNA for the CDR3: TGTGCCAGCAGCAAAGTGGAGGGAGAATACGAGCAGTACTTC.